This entry lists 14 T cell receptor beta chains sequenced from one sample in a study of blood T cell repertoires in COVID-19. Clones were read by immunoSEQ multiplex PCR, and TCRdb kept only the in-frame ones, dropping some. In the table there are under 300,000 clones, roughly 88% of which are singletons. Sequenced input: peripheral blood. The source of these receptors is a woman in her 30s with acute or convalescent COVID-19.

The J gene is TRBJ2-3, the V gene TRBV9; D is perhaps TRBD2 (6 bases). The CDR3 runs to 15 residues. CDR1 is SGDLS and CDR2 is YYNGEE in the germline V gene. Trimming cost V 4 bases and J 0 bases, with 12 bases left between them. The CDR3 sequence: CASSPAGPSTDTQYF. The CDR3, as DNA: TGTGCCAGCAGCCCAGCGGGTCCTAGCACAGATACGCAGTATTTT.

V usage is TRBV5-1 and J usage is TRBJ2-2; 8 bases fit TRBD1. The V gene end was trimmed by 0 bases and the J gene end by 5 bases; junction bases not matched to a gene: 3. The germline V gene encodes CDR1 SGHRS and CDR2 YFSETQ. The CDR3 runs 15 residues. This chain's CDR3 is CASSLGTGRTGELFF. The CDR3 coding sequence is TGCGCCAGCAGCTTGGGGACAGGGCGTACCGGGGAGCTGTTTTTT.

The CDR3 sequence: CASSLRRTTYGYTF. DNA of the CDR3: TGTGCCAGCAGCTTACGGCGGACAACTTATGGCTACACCTTC. This sequence joins TRBV7-2 and TRBJ1-2; tentative D call: TRBD1 (5 bases). The germline CDR1 and CDR2 sequences are SGHTA and FQGNSA. The CDR3 loop spans 14 amino acids. Trimming pared 2 bases from V and 5 bases from J, leaving 12 bases between. Variable domain in full (rest from reference TRBV7-2 and TRBJ1-2): GAGVSQSPSNKVTEKGKDVELRCDPISGHTALYWYRQSLGQGLEFLIYFQGNSAPDKSGLPSDRFSAERTGGSVSTLTIQRTQQEDSAVYLCASSLRRTTYGYTFGSGTRLTVV.

The count of this clone is one. The chain combines TRBV5-6 with TRBJ2-5; 12 bases align to TRBD1. The CDR3 consists of 16 residues. V was pared by 4 bases and J by 6 bases, with 10 bases of the junction left unmatched. The germline gives CDR1 SGHDT, CDR2 YYEEEE. CDR3 sequence (DNA): TGTGCCAGCAGCGCGGGACAGGGGGCATCTTTTCAGACCCAGTACTTC. Translated, it gives CASSAGQGASFQTQYF.

The chain employs TRBV4-3 and TRBJ2-1; TRBD2 agrees at 11 bases. CDR1 and CDR2 (germline): LGHNA, YSLEER. This CDR3 is built from 16 residues. Trimming took 0 bases from V and 6 from J; bases not matched to a gene: 4. CDR3 amino acids: CASSQDGLAGINEQFF. The CDR3 DNA follows: TGCGCCAGCAGCCAAGACGGACTAGCGGGTATCAATGAGCAGTTCTTC.

In this sample, this clone turned up once. The chain is built from TRBV5-6 and TRBJ2-3, with D perhaps TRBD2 (5 bases). Germline CDR1 reads SGHDT; CDR2 reads YYEEEE. The CDR3 runs to 14 residues. The V and J ends lost 4 bases and 2 bases respectively, with 11 bases between them. CDR3 DNA: TGTGCCAGCAGCCGCAGCGGAACCACAGATACGCAGTATTTT. It encodes CASSRSGTTDTQYF.

The J gene is TRBJ2-3, the V gene TRBV14; D is possibly TRBD2 (6 bases). V dropped 1 base and J dropped 2 bases, with 13 bases sitting between them. The germline V gene encodes CDR1 SGHDN and CDR2 FVKESK. This CDR3 has 16 amino acids. The CDR3 region has the DNA TGTGCCAGCAGCCAAGGGTTTGGGGACTCCACAGATACGCAGTATTTT. Translated, it gives CASSQGFGDSTDTQYF.

This chain joins TRBV9 and TRBJ1-4; D not certain. Germline values: CDR1 SGDLS, CDR2 YYNGEE. The CDR3 contains 14 residues. V was cut by 2 bases and J by 2 bases, with 7 bases left in between. DNA for the CDR3: TGTGCCAGCAGCGTTGGGCTTACTAATGAAAAACTGTTTTTT. This sequence encodes CASSVGLTNEKLFF.

This chain joins TRBV7-8 and TRBJ2-1, with a possible D match to TRBD1 (5 bases). The CDR3 covers 11 residues. V was clipped by 2 bases and J by 10 bases, with 6 bases between them. CDR1 and CDR2 (germline): SGHVS, FQNEAQ. This chain's CDR3 is CASSLNREQFF. The CDR3 DNA reads as TGTGCCAGCAGCTTAAACAGGGAGCAGTTCTTC. Combining the CDR3 with reference TRBV7-8 and TRBJ2-1 gives the whole variable domain GAGVSQSPRYKVAKRGQDVALRCDPISGHVSLFWYQQALGQGPEFLTYFQNEAQLDKSGLPSDRFFAERPEGSVSTLKIQRTQQEDSAVYLCASSLNREQFFGPGTRLTVL.

The chain uses TRBV24-1 and TRBJ2-7; D remains unclear. Germline V gene lookup returns CDR1 KGHDR and CDR2 SFDVKD. Trimming removed 3 bases from V and 4 bases from J, with 9 bases in between. The CDR3 is 13 amino acids. CDR3 region: CATSDAPGYEQYF. DNA of the CDR3: TGTGCCACCAGTGATGCCCCAGGATACGAGCAGTACTTC.

V usage is TRBV21-1 and J usage is TRBJ2-1; whether TRBD2, the table's D call, matches the DNA was not checked. TRBV21-1 represents a pseudogene. The CDR3 extends over 20 amino acids. The chain's CDR3 is CASSKRGLAGEGADKHEQFF. CDR3 nucleotide sequence: TGTGCCAGCAGCAAACGTGGACTAGCGGGAGAAGGGGCAGACAAGCATGAGCAGTTCTTC.

The V gene is TRBV3-1 (or the pseudogene TRBV3-2), the J gene TRBJ2-7; D is possibly TRBD2 (7 bases). Trimming removed 3 bases from V and 2 bases from J, with 14 bases in between. CDR3 length: 15 amino acids. CDR1 and CDR2 from the germline V gene are LGHDT and YNNKEL (reference sequence). Here the CDR3 DNA reads TGTGCCAGCAGCCACCCCGCGGGGGCAACCTACGAGCAGTACTTC. Encoded protein: CASSHPAGATYEQYF.

This clone has a handful of counts. The genes are TRBV27 and TRBJ2-7; TRBD1 matches 9 bases. Germline trimming cut 5 bases from V and 0 bases from J; bases unmatched to any gene: 8. Germline lookup yields CDR1 MNHEY and CDR2 SMNVEV (reference sequence). This CDR3 spans 16 amino acids. The CDR3 DNA reads as TGTGCCAGCAGTCCTTCCGGGACAGGGAGCTCCTACGAGCAGTACTTC. Protein sequence: CASSPSGTGSSYEQYF.

V and J are TRBV19 and TRBJ2-7, with TRBD1 matching over 11 bases. The trim removed 6 bases at V and 3 bases at J, leaving 4 bases unmatched. Per the germline V gene, CDR1 is LNHDA and CDR2 is SQIVND (reference sequence). The CDR3 consists of 14 residues. The CDR3 DNA follows: TGTGCCAGTAGATCGGGACAGGGGGGCTACGAGCAGTACTTC. Its translation is CASRSGQGGYEQYF.